The 22 T cell receptor beta chains presented below share a single source sample, sequenced in a study of human T cells and chemical hapten exposure. TCRdb passed the RACE reads through MiXCR, listing each CDR3 protein once. The sample includes 80,000 to 100,000 distinct CDR3 sequences, over 6% of them seen just once. Described time point: patch test 1, 2 weeks after DPC sensitization. Treatment specified: therapeutic diphenylcyclopropenone sensitization with weekly scalp DPC. The sequencing used whole blood, collected in connection with sensitization to the hapten diphenylcyclopropenone (DPC). The receptors stem from a woman under 40 with alopecia areata. Some clones in this sample may be carry-over from other donors' samples.

This clonotype was found a few times. The genes are TRBV7-2 and TRBJ2-7; 8 nucleotides line up with TRBD1. The CDR3 has 16 residues. The V gene end was trimmed by 0 bases and the J gene end by 3 bases; junction bases not matched to a gene: 7. Germline lookup yields CDR1 SGHTA and CDR2 FQGNSA. In nucleotides, the CDR3 is TGTGCCAGCAGCTTAGCGCTAGGACAGGGAGACTACGAGCAGTACTTC. Its protein product is CASSLALGQGDYEQYF.

This clonotype was found many times. The V call is TRBV7-6, the J call TRBJ1-2, with unresolved D. CDR3 length equals 12 residues. Deletions cut 4 bases from V and 8 bases from J, with 11 bases between. From germline, CDR1 is SGHVS and CDR2 FNYEAQ. CDR3 region: CASSSQLGGYTF. CDR3 in DNA: TGTGCCAGCAGCTCCCAGTTGGGCGGCTACACCTTC.

This clonotype was seen ten or more times. The rearrangement uses TRBV20-1 and TRBJ1-1; D unresolved. This CDR3 contains 12 residues. The germline CDR1 and CDR2 sequences are DFQATT and SNEGSKA (reference sequence). Trimming stripped 7 bases from V and 1 base from J, with 10 bases between. The DNA for the CDR3 is TGCAGTGTCGGGCGGACGAACACTGAAGCTTTCTTT. Translating gives CSVGRTNTEAFF.

This clonotype was detected many times. This rearrangement joins TRBV7-9 to TRBJ2-3, with D possibly TRBD2 on 7 matching bases. CDR3 length equals 16 residues. V lost 2 bases and J lost 3, with 15 bases in between. Germline CDR1 is SEHNR and CDR2 is FQNEAQ (reference sequence). This CDR3 reads CASSLRPGGGTDTQYF. The CDR3, as DNA: TGTGCCAGCAGCTTAAGGCCGGGGGGCGGTACAGATACGCAGTATTTT.

The chain uses TRBV29-1 and TRBJ2-1; tentatively, D is TRBD2 (6 bases). Germline CDR1 and CDR2: SQVTM and ANQGSEA. V was trimmed by 2 bases and J by 7 bases, leaving 12 bases between them. CDR3 length: 13 residues. CDR3 DNA: TGCAGCGTTGAACCGCCGCGGGGTAATGAGCAGTTCTTC. This gives the protein CSVEPPRGNEQFF.

This clonotype has at least ten counts. The chain links TRBV7-8 to TRBJ1-6; possibly TRBD1 for D (6 bases). The CDR3 contains 14 residues. V was cut by 3 bases and J by 7 bases, with 10 bases left in between. CDR1 is SGHVS, CDR2 FQNEAQ, per germline. CDR3 residues: CASSLGALNSPLHF. Written as DNA, the CDR3 is TGTGCCAGCAGCTTGGGGGCTTTGAATTCACCCCTCCACTTT.

This clonotype was found a few times. CDR3 DNA sequence: TGCGCCAGCAGCCCGTTGACAGGGGGTGAAGCTTTCTTT. Encoded protein: CASSPLTGGEAFF. The chain has TRBV5-1 and TRBJ1-1, with TRBD1 identical over 9 bases. V lost 4 bases, J lost 7 bases, and 5 bases stayed unmatched. The CDR3 covers 13 residues. The V gene's germline CDR1 is SGHRS and CDR2 YFSETQ.

The J gene is TRBJ2-5, the V gene TRBV2; 10 nucleotides agree with TRBD2. The germline CDR1 and CDR2 sequences are SNHLY and FYNNEI. Losses at the gene ends were 6 bases for V and 1 base for J; bases not matched to a gene: 8. This CDR3 is built from 16 residues. The DNA of the CDR3 is TGTGCCAGCAGCCCGTTTAGCGGGGGGACCCAAGAGACCCAGTACTTC. This encodes CASSPFSGGTQETQYF.

The chain couples TRBV11-2 to TRBJ2-2; possibly TRBD2 for D (5 bases). The CDR3 runs 15 residues. Germline V CDR1 and CDR2: SGHAT, FQNNGV. Between the trimmed V and J ends, which lost 1 base and 0 bases, there was a span of 6 bases. CDR3 region: CASSLGGANTGELFF. The CDR3 nucleotides read TGTGCCAGCAGCTTAGGGGGAGCGAACACCGGGGAGCTGTTTTTT. Variable domain in full (rest from reference TRBV11-2 and TRBJ2-2): EAGVAQSPRYKIIEKRQSVAFWCNPISGHATLYWYQQILGQGPKLLIQFQNNGVVDDSQLPKDRFSAERLKGVDSTLKIQPAKLEDSAVYLCASSLGGANTGELFFGEGSRLTVL.

In this sample, this clonotype turned up many times. The chain couples TRBV4-1 to TRBJ1-2; D gene unclear. This CDR3 is built from 18 residues. Germline V lookup: CDR1 MGHRA, CDR2 YSYEKL. V dropped 1 base and J dropped 0 bases, with 18 bases sitting between them. The CDR3 region is CASSQAPSTENANYGYTF. CDR3 DNA sequence: TGCGCCAGCAGCCAAGCGCCTTCGACCGAGAACGCTAACTATGGCTACACCTTC.

The chain recombines TRBV18 with TRBJ1-5; possible D gene TRBD1, 6 bases. The germline V gene has CDR1 KGHSH and CDR2 LQKENI. V was trimmed by 3 bases and J by 6 bases, leaving 9 bases between them. This CDR3 is 13 amino acids long. CDR3 sequence: CASSPGGLQPQHF. The DNA of the CDR3 is TGTGCCAGCTCACCGGGGGGGCTTCAGCCCCAGCATTTT.

This clonotype came up many times. The chain links TRBV12-3 or TRBV12-4 to TRBJ2-7; TRBD2 is a possible D gene (6 bases). This CDR3 is 16 amino acids long. Trimming shortened V by 3 bases and J by 8 bases, and 23 bases separated the two germline ends. The CDR3 DNA sequence: TGTGCCAGCAGTTTGCGGGACGCTTCCTTAGGGGTGAAGCAGTACTTC. Its protein product is CASSLRDASLGVKQYF.

The chain has TRBV18 and TRBJ1-5; possible D gene TRBD1, 5 bases. This CDR3 spans 15 amino acids. Trimming stripped 2 bases from V and 0 bases from J, with 8 bases between. Germline CDR1 and CDR2: KGHSH and LQKENI. CDR3 DNA: TGTGCCAGCTCACCAGGGGGTTATAGCAATCAGCCCCAGCATTTT. Protein sequence: CASSPGGYSNQPQHF.

This chain uses TRBV5-1 with TRBJ2-1, with 7 positions matching TRBD2. The CDR3 runs to 16 residues. Per the germline V gene, CDR1 is SGHRS and CDR2 is YFSETQ. J gave up 6 bases and V 0 bases, and 9 bases lay outside the gene matches. This chain's CDR3 is CASSLAQGRGGNEQFF. CDR3 DNA: TGCGCCAGCAGCTTGGCCCAAGGGAGGGGTGGCAATGAGCAGTTCTTC.

This clonotype was seen at least ten times. The chain uses TRBV7-8 and TRBJ2-3, with no clear D. CDR1 is SGHVS and CDR2 is FQNEAQ in the germline V gene. Trimming left V 5 bases short and J 3 bases short, with 18 bases between. This CDR3 has 16 residues. The CDR3 loop is CASSVQRLGGTDTQYF. Here the CDR3 DNA reads TGTGCCAGCAGCGTGCAAAGGTTGGGTGGAACAGATACGCAGTATTTT.

The rearrangement uses TRBV20-1 and TRBJ1-2; TRBD1 is a possible D gene (5 bases). Trimming left V 6 bases short and J 0 bases short, with 17 bases between. Germline V gene lookup returns CDR1 DFQATT and CDR2 SNEGSKA (reference sequence). The CDR3 length is 15 residues. CDR3 DNA: TGCAGTGCGTGGGACCGTGGATTCTCTAACTATGGCTACACCTTC. Its protein is CSAWDRGFSNYGYTF.

In this sample, this clonotype turned up a few times. The rearrangement links TRBV2 to TRBJ2-3, with a tentative D call TRBD2 (5 bases). In germline, CDR1 is SNHLY, CDR2 FYNNEI. Trimming took off 4 bases at V and 0 bases at J, with 8 bases between the two ends. This CDR3 is 14 amino acids long. CDR3: CASSGGLSTDTQYF. The CDR3 nucleotides read TGTGCCAGCAGTGGAGGACTTAGCACAGATACGCAGTATTTT.

The J gene is TRBJ2-7, the V gene TRBV12-3 or TRBV12-4; the match to TRBD2 covers 7 bases. CDR3 length: 15 residues. The V and J ends lost 4 bases and 4 bases, in that order; junction bases with no gene match: 10. The CDR3 protein is CASSSITTSVYEQYF. As DNA, the CDR3 is TGTGCCAGCAGTTCCATCACTACTAGCGTTTACGAGCAGTACTTC.

This clonotype has more than one count but fewer than ten. This chain uses TRBV2 with TRBJ1-4, with D maybe TRBD1 (6 bases). Germline values: CDR1 SNHLY, CDR2 FYNNEI. CDR3 length equals 14 residues. The V and J ends lost 6 bases and 6 bases respectively, with 14 bases between them. DNA for the CDR3: TGTGCCAGCAGGGATAACAACAGGGATGAAAAACTGTTTTTT. Its translation is CASRDNNRDEKLFF.

This clonotype was detected ten times or more. This chain links TRBV12-3 or TRBV12-4 with TRBJ2-7; D is ambiguous. The CDR3 is made up of 12 amino acids. Trimming removed 6 bases at V and 0 bases at J, with 6 bases between. CDR3 DNA sequence: TGTGCCAGCAGCTTCGTCTCCTACGAGCAGTACTTC. Protein product: CASSFVSYEQYF.

Ten or more counts support this clonotype. V usage is TRBV7-9 and J usage is TRBJ1-3, with 7 bases identical to TRBD1. Losses at the gene ends were 5 bases for V and 0 bases for J; bases not matched to a gene: 7. Germline assignment: CDR1 SEHNR and CDR2 FQNEAQ (reference sequence). The CDR3 is made up of 16 amino acids. The chain's CDR3 is CASSPVTGLSGNTIYF. The CDR3 region has the DNA TGTGCCAGCAGCCCCGTGACAGGGCTCTCTGGAAACACCATATATTTT.

This clonotype was observed many times. The chain employs TRBV5-1 and TRBJ2-2; D possibly matches TRBD1 or TRBD2 (6 bases each). CDR1 and CDR2 from the germline V gene are SGHRS and YFSETQ. V was cut by 4 bases and J by 5 bases, with 18 bases left in between. The CDR3 runs to 16 residues. CDR3 in DNA: TGCGCCAGCAGCCTGGCGTGGGGGGCAGGAACCGGGGAGCTGTTTTTT. As protein: CASSLAWGAGTGELFF.